Below, one T cell receptor beta chain is given with its context. As originally analysed: Quantification of nucleated cells was approximated via reference gene primer amplification. Measured with immunoSEQ multiplex PCR; TCRdb has only the in-frame clones, and not every one. The DNA was the basis for D and trimming; V, J and clone size are from that table. The sample yields 50,000 or so clones, 90% seen once. The CDR3 spans 13 residues. In germline, CDR1 is GTSNPN, CDR2 SVGIG (reference sequence). V lost 1 base and J 7 bases, leaving 14 bases between the germline ends. This sample was included in a study of blood T cell repertoires in COVID-19. Study context: Acute-phase and convalescent COVID-19 samples originated in the United States, Italy and Spain. PBMCs, B-cell-depleted T cells, or T cells provided the cDNA or gDNA that made up the material.

The sequence was collected from a human donor in a cohort sampled during active COVID-19. Sequencing was done on a sample of peripheral blood. The genes are TRBV30 and TRBJ2-7; the D gene is possibly TRBD2 (5 bases). The CDR3 coding sequence is TGTGCCTGGAGTGAGGGAGTCGGCCAAGAGCAGTACTTC. It translates to CAWSEGVGQEQYF.